The rows below give T cell receptor beta chains drawn from one sample of a study of blood T cells in healthy people across ages. TCRdb independently ran MiXCR on the 5' RACE reads; one entry per CDR3 protein. The table has roughly 570,000 distinct CDR3 sequences, 27% seen once; the top ten hold 18%. The sample comprised blood. The receptors were gathered from a woman in her seventies in good health. Each CDR3 is given with its conserved first and last residue. A D gene is named only where the DNA matches it firmly. Clone size, where shown, is once, few, many, or a class for clones that have expanded.

cdr3_nt,cdr3_aa,d_call,clone_size,j_call,cdr3_length,v_call
TGCAGTGCTAGGGATAGGACAGGGGAAGAGACCCAGTACTTC,CSARDRTGEETQYF,TRBD1,-,TRBJ2-5,14,TRBV20-1
TGTGCCAGCAGCCAAGATCGAGAAAGACAAGAGACCCAGTACTTC,CASSQDRERQETQYF,-,-,TRBJ2-5,15,TRBV4-2
TGTGCCAGCAGCTCCCGGGACAGACCCAGCGAGCAGTACTTC,CASSSRDRPSEQYF,TRBD1,-,TRBJ2-7,14,TRBV7-9
TGCGCCAGCACCCAGGCTAGTTTGGGTGAGCAGTTCTTC,CASTQASLGEQFF,-,-,TRBJ2-1,13,TRBV5-1
TGTGCCAGCAGCTACCGGGACAGGGACAATGAGCAGTTCTTC,CASSYRDRDNEQFF,TRBD1,-,TRBJ2-1,14,TRBV7-2
TGTGCCAGCAGCTCCATAGCGCCTTCTGGGGCCAACGTCCTGACTTTC,CASSSIAPSGANVLTF,-,-,TRBJ2-6,16,TRBV7-8
TGCAGTACAGAGAGGGGGACTAGCGGCCCTAGGGGGAATACGCAGTATTTT,CSTERGTSGPRGNTQYF,TRBD2,-,TRBJ2-3,17,TRBV20-1
TGTGCCGCAAAGGGGGTGGATGAAAAACTGTTTTTT,CAAKGVDEKLFF,-,few,TRBJ1-4,12,TRBV2
TGCAGTGCCCCTGGGGGGACTAGCGGGGGGGCCGGTACGCAGTATTTT,CSAPGGTSGGAGTQYF,TRBD2,-,TRBJ2-3,16,TRBV20-1
TGCGCCAGCAGCCAACTCCCGGGACAGTTTAACTATGGCTACACCTTC,CASSQLPGQFNYGYTF,TRBD1,few,TRBJ1-2,16,TRBV4-1
TGTGCCACACAAGCGATAACGAACACCGGGGAGCTGTTTTTT,CATQAITNTGELFF,-,-,TRBJ2-2,14,TRBV12-3/TRBV12-4
TGTGCCAGCAGCTTACCCCGGGACACTGGTGAAGCTTTCTTT,CASSLPRDTGEAFF,-,-,TRBJ1-1,14,TRBV7-9
TGCGCCAGCAGCTTGACAGGGATGGGGGACTATGGCTACACCTTC,CASSLTGMGDYGYTF,-,-,TRBJ1-2,15,TRBV5-1
TGTGCCACCAGAGGGACAGGGAGCGATGAGCAGTTCTTC,CATRGTGSDEQFF,TRBD1,-,TRBJ2-1,13,TRBV24-1
TGTGCCAGCAGTCCGGGGACAGGGCCCAACATTCAGTACTTC,CASSPGTGPNIQYF,TRBD1,-,TRBJ2-4,14,TRBV27
TGTGCCAGCAGCTTGAATCCAGGGGCAAACAATGAGCAGTTCTTC,CASSLNPGANNEQFF,-,-,TRBJ2-1,15,TRBV7-3
TGTGCCAGCAGCCACGCTTACGAGCAGTACTTC,CASSHAYEQYF,-,many,TRBJ2-7,11,TRBV3-1
TGCAGTGCTGGGAGGACTAGCGGGGGGGGCACCGGGGAGCTGTTTTTT,CSAGRTSGGGTGELFF,TRBD2,many,TRBJ2-2,16,TRBV20-1
TGTGCCAGCTCACCTCAACACCGGGACAGGGGGCGAACTAATGAAAAACTGTTTTTT,CASSPQHRDRGRTNEKLFF,TRBD1,many,TRBJ1-4,19,TRBV18
TGTGCCAGCAGTGAATATAGAGGCGCGGCGGGTCGGAATGGCTACACCTTC,CASSEYRGAAGRNGYTF,-,few,TRBJ1-2,17,TRBV25-1
TGTGCCAGCAGCCGAGGGGCTGGGTCAACAAACACTGAAGCTTTCTTT,CASSRGAGSTNTEAFF,-,once,TRBJ1-1,16,TRBV7-9
TGTGCCAGCAGTGAACAGGGGGCTCTAGCCAAAAACATTCAGTACTTC,CASSEQGALAKNIQYF,TRBD1,few,TRBJ2-4,16,TRBV2
TGTGCCAGCAGCTTCAACAGGGGTAAGAACACTGAAGCTTTCTTT,CASSFNRGKNTEAFF,TRBD1,once,TRBJ1-1,15,TRBV7-9
TGTGCCATCAGTGCCGACGGTAACTATGGCTACACCTTC,CAISADGNYGYTF,-,few,TRBJ1-2,13,TRBV10-3
TGTGCCAGCTCACCTGTAAGAGTGGACAGCCCTGGATACACCTTC,CASSPVRVDSPGYTF,-,few,TRBJ1-2,15,TRBV18
TGTGCCAGCACCTGGACTAGCGGGGTCTCCTACGAGCAGTACTTC,CASTWTSGVSYEQYF,TRBD2,few,TRBJ2-7,15,TRBV6-2/TRBV6-3
TGTGCCAGCAGCCCCCGACTAGCGGGGGGGCCAACAGATACGCAGTATTTT,CASSPRLAGGPTDTQYF,TRBD2,few,TRBJ2-3,17,TRBV7-2